The 30 T cell receptor beta chains presented below share a single source sample, sequenced in a study of blood T cell repertoires in COVID-19. Some clones are missing from TCRdb's copy, which holds only in-frame ones; the method was immunoSEQ multiplex PCR. The table has about 170,000 clones, 89% seen once. Sequencing input: PBMCs or T cells enriched from blood (not recorded which). The receptors derive from a young woman who had recovered from COVID-19.

This clone was seen a handful of times. One end of the junction varies from germline; a read error may be responsible. V and J are TRBV27 and TRBJ1-1; 8 bases align to TRBD1. Per the germline V gene, CDR1 is MNHEY and CDR2 is SMNVEV (reference sequence). CDR3 length equals 16 residues. The CDR3: CASSSAGGTGRTGAFF. The CDR3 DNA is TGTGCCAGCAGCTCAGCGGGTGGGACAGGCCGAACTGGAGCTTTCTTT.

This clone was seen only once. V gene TRBV5-1 combines with J gene TRBJ2-1; 9 bases are shared with TRBD2. Germline V gives CDR1 SGHRS, CDR2 YFSETQ. The length of the CDR3 is 16 residues. Losses at the gene ends were 3 bases for V and 1 base for J; bases not matched to a gene: 5. The CDR3 bases are TGCGCCAGCAGCTCCGTAGCGGGGGCATCCTACAATGAGCAGTTCTTC. It encodes CASSSVAGASYNEQFF.

This sequence joins TRBV3-1 (or the pseudogene TRBV3-2) and TRBJ2-7; D ambiguous. CDR1 LGHDT and CDR2 YNNKEL come from the germline V gene (reference sequence). This CDR3 spans 13 amino acids. The V gene lost 0 bases and the J gene lost 6 bases, with 9 bases spanning the gap. CDR3 in DNA: TGTGCCAGCAGCCAAGAACTTTCGAGCGAGCAGTACTTC. Protein sequence: CASSQELSSEQYF.

The chain recombines TRBV7-9 with TRBJ2-2, with D possibly TRBD1 on 5 matching bases. V lost 3 bases, J lost 4 bases, and 6 bases lay in between. Germline assignment: CDR1 SEHNR and CDR2 FQNEAQ (reference sequence). The CDR3 is made up of 13 amino acids. The CDR3 reads CASSFRVTGELFF. The CDR3 DNA sequence: TGTGCCAGCAGCTTCAGGGTCACCGGGGAGCTGTTTTTT.

The CDR3 spells CASSPGAGGDEQFF. The CDR3 region has the DNA TGTGCCAGCAGCCCCGGAGCGGGGGGCGATGAGCAGTTCTTC. This rearrangement joins TRBV11-3 to TRBJ2-1; 9 nucleotides match TRBD2. CDR1 SGHNT and CDR2 YENEEA come from the germline V gene. The CDR3 has 14 residues. V shed 5 bases, J shed 8 bases, and the junction held 7 bases outside the gene matches.

This sequence joins TRBV19 and TRBJ2-2; D unresolved. CDR1 and CDR2 (germline): LNHDA, SQIVND (reference sequence). Trimming removed 10 bases from V and 6 bases from J, with 21 bases in between. This CDR3 region has 15 residues. In DNA form, the CDR3 reads TGTGCCACTAACCCGCCGCAATCCTACCCCGGGGAGCTGTTTTTT. Translating it yields CATNPPQSYPGELFF.

The rearrangement joins TRBV6-4 to TRBJ2-2, with D unresolved. V lost 4 bases, J lost 3 bases, and 6 bases lay in between. The CDR3 spans 13 residues. CDR1 MRHNA and CDR2 SNTAGT come from the germline V gene. The CDR3 region has the DNA TGTGCCAGCAGTGTAGTACACACCGGGGAGCTGTTTTTT. As protein: CASSVVHTGELFF.

The rearrangement uses TRBV18 and TRBJ1-2, with TRBD1 matching 7 bases. Unmatched junction bases numbered 7, after V lost 5 bases and J lost 7 bases. This CDR3 comprises 13 residues. CDR1 and CDR2 from the germline V gene are KGHSH and LQKENI. CDR3 sequence (DNA): TGTGCCAGCTCATCAACAGGGGAAGGTGGCTACACCTTC. It specifies CASSSTGEGGYTF.

The chain has TRBV7-9 and TRBJ2-1; D is perhaps TRBD2 (6 bases). The CDR3 is 16 amino acids. V gave up 5 bases and J gave up 6 bases, with 20 bases separating them. Germline V CDR1 and CDR2: SEHNR, FQNEAQ (reference sequence). The CDR3 reads CASSPHRREGFNEQFF. CDR3 DNA sequence: TGTGCCAGCAGCCCACATCGGCGGGAAGGGTTCAATGAGCAGTTCTTC.

V usage is TRBV30 and J usage is TRBJ2-1; 9 bases align to TRBD1. Looked up from germline, CDR1 is GTSNPN and CDR2 is SVGIG (reference sequence). This CDR3 spans 15 amino acids. Trimming took 3 bases from V and 3 from J; bases not matched to a gene: 6. As DNA, the CDR3 is TGTGCCTGGAGGGACAGGGGCGGGATCTACAATGAGCAGTTCTTC. It codes for CAWRDRGGIYNEQFF.

This chain uses TRBV2 with TRBJ2-5, with no clear D. The length of the CDR3 is 12 residues. V lost 4 bases and J lost 6, with 9 bases in between. Germline V gene sequence: CDR1 SNHLY, CDR2 FYNNEI. DNA of the CDR3: TGTGCCAGCAGTGCGAGTAGCCAGACCCAGTACTTC. This codes for CASSASSQTQYF.

The chain couples TRBV5-5 to TRBJ2-5; possibly TRBD2 for D (6 bases). The CDR3 has 18 amino acids. Germline V gene data show CDR1 as SGHKS and CDR2 as YYEKEE (reference sequence). V shed 0 bases and J shed 0 bases, with 18 bases lying between them. CDR3 coding DNA: TGTGCCAGCAGCTTGGGGGTCTCGGGACTCACGTACCAAGAGACCCAGTACTTC. Amino acid sequence: CASSLGVSGLTYQETQYF.

V usage is TRBV5-1 and J usage is TRBJ2-1, with a weak D call TRBD2 (6 bases). This CDR3 is built from 13 residues. Germline assignment: CDR1 SGHRS and CDR2 YFSETQ. V dropped 4 bases and J dropped 9 bases, with 14 bases sitting between them. As DNA, the CDR3 is TGCGCCAGCAGCCTCCATCCCGGGGGTGAGCAGTTCTTC. It is translated as CASSLHPGGEQFF.

The CDR3 reads CASSKGLARYNEQFF. The CDR3 nucleotides are TGTGCCAGCAGCAAGGGACTAGCGAGGTACAATGAGCAGTTCTTC. The V and J genes are TRBV7-9 and TRBJ2-1, with TRBD2 matching over 10 bases. The junction had 5 bases not matched to a gene; V was cut back by 5 bases and J by 4 bases. Germline V gene lookup returns CDR1 SEHNR and CDR2 FQNEAQ (reference sequence). The CDR3 loop spans 15 amino acids.

This chain links TRBV5-1 with TRBJ2-3; TRBD2 agrees at 10 bases. CDR3 length: 15 residues. Germline CDR1 and CDR2: SGHRS and YFSETQ. The J segment lost 5 bases and the V segment lost 1 base, leaving 4 bases of the junction unmatched. This chain's CDR3 is CASSLSLAGVDTQYF. CDR3 DNA sequence: TGCGCCAGCAGCTTGTCGCTAGCGGGAGTAGATACGCAGTATTTT.

J is TRBJ1-1 and V is TRBV20-1; 7 bases are shared with TRBD1. With V trimmed by 3 bases and J by 3 bases, 10 bases remained unmatched. This CDR3 is built from 15 residues. Per the germline V gene, CDR1 is DFQATT and CDR2 is SNEGSKA (reference sequence). In DNA form, the CDR3 reads TGCAGTGCTAGTGGCACAGGGGATAGTTACACTGAAGCTTTCTTT. This gives the protein CSASGTGDSYTEAFF.

This chain uses TRBV2 with TRBJ2-3; TRBD2 matches 9 bases. The CDR3 has 17 residues. V dropped 6 bases and J dropped 2; count of bases not matched to a gene: 12. CDR1 SNHLY and CDR2 FYNNEI come from the germline V gene. This CDR3 reads CASSYPVTSGNTDTQYF. CDR3 sequence (DNA): TGTGCCAGCAGCTATCCTGTGACTAGCGGAAACACAGATACGCAGTATTTT. The variable domain in full, completed from reference TRBV2 and TRBJ2-3, reads EPEVTQTPSHQVTQMGQEVILRCVPISNHLYFYWYRQILGQKVEFLVSFYNNEISEKSEIFDDQFSVERPDGSNFTLKIRSTKLEDSAMYFCASSYPVTSGNTDTQYFGPGTRLTVL.

The sample holds one count of this clone. This chain connects TRBV14 to TRBJ2-1; D is possibly TRBD2 (6 bases). V shed 3 bases and J shed 2 bases, with 14 bases lying between them. Germline values: CDR1 SGHDN, CDR2 FVKESK. This CDR3 is built from 16 residues. The DNA for the CDR3 is TGTGCCAGCAGCCAGACTCTAGCGTCCGCCTACAATGAGCAGTTCTTC. Translated, it gives CASSQTLASAYNEQFF.

V is TRBV27 and J is TRBJ2-1, with a tentative D call TRBD2 (6 bases). Trimming removed 6 bases from V and 3 bases from J, with 18 bases in between. The length of the CDR3 is 16 residues. The germline gives CDR1 MNHEY, CDR2 SMNVEV (reference sequence). The CDR3 protein is CASSGLATIFYNEQFF. CDR3 nucleotides: TGTGCCAGCAGCGGCCTAGCGACAATTTTCTACAATGAGCAGTTCTTC.

The rearrangement joins TRBV30 to TRBJ1-5; D may be TRBD1 (5 bases). The CDR3 is made up of 13 amino acids. The V end was cut by 3 bases, the J end by 8 bases, with 14 bases between. Germline CDR1 is GTSNPN and CDR2 is SVGIG (reference sequence). The chain's CDR3 is CAWSGNRREPQHF. For the CDR3, the DNA is TGTGCCTGGAGCGGAAACAGGAGGGAGCCCCAGCATTTT.

The CDR3 region has the DNA TGTGCCAGCAGTGACGCGGCTAGCGGGAGAGGGCTCAACACCGGGGAGCTGTTTTTT. This gives the protein CASSDAASGRGLNTGELFF. This chain joins TRBV6-4 and TRBJ2-2; 10 nucleotides line up with TRBD2. Losses at the gene ends were 2 bases for V and 2 bases for J; bases not matched to a gene: 11. The V gene's germline CDR1 is MRHNA and CDR2 SNTAGT. The CDR3 contains 19 residues.

This clone was found once. This rearrangement joins TRBV3-1 (or the pseudogene TRBV3-2) to TRBJ1-5, with TRBD1 as a possible D gene (5 bases). The germline V gene has CDR1 LGHDT and CDR2 YNNKEL (reference sequence). This CDR3 is 17 amino acids long. V was shortened by 0 bases and J by 4 bases, with 16 bases between the two germline ends. The CDR3 nucleotides read TGTGCCAGCAGCCAAGATTTCGGGGGGACCCCGAATCAGCCCCAGCATTTT. Amino acid sequence: CASSQDFGGTPNQPQHF.

The V gene is TRBV5-3, the J gene TRBJ2-5, with a tentative D call TRBD2 (6 bases). TRBV5-3 is an ORF, and what it does is uncertain. V was cut by 5 bases and J by 5 bases, with 10 bases left in between. This CDR3 is built from 12 residues. The CDR3 nucleotides are TGTGCCAGAAGAGAGGAGGGGGAGACCCAGTACTTC. This codes for CARREEGETQYF.

The rearrangement uses TRBV5-4 and TRBJ2-6; D remains ambiguous. The germline V and J ends were trimmed by 4 bases and 4 bases, with 9 bases remaining between them. This CDR3 is 14 amino acids long. Germline CDR1 and CDR2: SGHNT and YYREEE (reference sequence). In nucleotides, the CDR3 is TGTGCCAGCAGCGCCACACCCGGGGCCAACGTCCTGACTTTC. This gives the protein CASSATPGANVLTF.

CDR3 DNA: TGTGCCAGTACCACAAAAATGTCAGGGGATGAGACCTATGGCTACACCTTC. It is translated as CASTTKMSGDETYGYTF. The chain links TRBV19 to TRBJ1-2; a weak D match, TRBD1 (6 bases). The CDR3 spans 17 residues. V was clipped by 7 bases and J by 4 bases, with 25 bases between them. Germline loops: CDR1 LNHDA, CDR2 SQIVND (reference sequence). The full variable domain, with the rest looked up from reference TRBV19 and TRBJ1-2, is DGGITQSPKYLFRKEGQNVTLSCEQNLNHDAMYWYRQDPGQGLRLIYYSQIVNDFQKGDIAEGYSVSREKKESFPLTVTSAQKNPTAFYLCASTTKMSGDETYGYTFGSGTRLTVV.

The rearrangement links TRBV30 to TRBJ1-3; no clear D gene. CDR1 GTSNPN and CDR2 SVGIG come from the germline V gene (reference sequence). The V end was cut by 2 bases, the J end by 4 bases, with 15 bases between. CDR3 length: 15 residues. The CDR3 spells CAWSRNAGMGNTIYF. The CDR3 DNA reads TGTGCCTGGAGTAGGAACGCGGGCATGGGAAACACCATATATTTT.

The J gene is TRBJ2-3, the V gene TRBV28, with D possibly being TRBD2 (5 bases). Per the germline V gene, CDR1 is MDHEN and CDR2 is SYDVKM. Trimming took 2 bases from V and 4 from J, leaving 13 bases between them. CDR3 length: 15 amino acids. The CDR3 protein is CASSLIRGGADTQYF. DNA for the CDR3: TGTGCCAGCAGTTTAATTCGGGGTGGGGCAGATACGCAGTATTTT.

This chain connects TRBV7-9 to TRBJ2-7, with D possibly matching TRBD1 (5 bases). Trimming removed 7 bases at V and 6 bases at J, with 16 bases between. CDR1 and CDR2 from the germline V gene are SEHNR and FQNEAQ (reference sequence). The CDR3 has 13 residues. DNA of the CDR3: TGTGCCAGCATCCCCGGCGGCAGGGCCGAGCAGTACTTC. Its translation: CASIPGGRAEQYF.

V and J are TRBV7-9 and TRBJ2-1, with 7 bases lining up with TRBD2. Germline CDR1 reads SEHNR; CDR2 reads FQNEAQ (reference sequence). V shed 5 bases, J shed 2 bases, and the junction held 6 bases outside the gene matches. CDR3 length equals 15 residues. The CDR3 coding sequence is TGTGCCAGCAGCGAGGAGACTAGCCCCTACAATGAGCAGTTCTTC. Translation: CASSEETSPYNEQFF.

As concerns this clone: The identical CDR3 is also encoded by other nucleotide sequences in the sample. The rearrangement joins TRBV27 to TRBJ2-3, with a weak D call TRBD2 (6 bases). CDR1 is MNHEY, CDR2 SMNVEV, per germline (reference sequence). V was trimmed by 5 bases and J by 1 base, leaving 13 bases between them. This CDR3 spans 15 amino acids. The CDR3 region is CASSAPGLGTDTQYF. The CDR3 bases are TGTGCCAGCAGTGCCCCGGGACTCGGCACAGATACGCAGTATTTT.